One T cell receptor beta chain is described in this entry. The antigen remains undetermined. The table came from immunoSEQ multiplex PCR; TCRdb's copy has only in-frame clones and leaves some out. The table lists about 11,000 clones, 72% of them singletons. This record belongs to a study of T cell repertoires in ileal Crohn's disease. General observations from the study: Clonal expansions were more frequent in active smokers than non-smokers at surgery. Endoscopy was done a median approximately seven months after surgery.

The time point denotes: neoterminal ileum biopsy at postoperative endoscopy, about 6 months after surgery. Adults with ileal or ileocolonic Crohn's disease and an indication for resection were eligible. V shed 5 bases and J shed 4 bases, with 19 bases lying between them. The germline CDR1 and CDR2 sequences are SGHAT and FQNNGV. The CDR3 sequence is 16 residues long. The origin of this receptor is an adult with Crohn's disease. The chain recombines TRBV11-2 with TRBJ2-3; weak D call: TRBD1 (5 bases). Sequences were obtained from ileal tissue. In nucleotides, the CDR3 is TGTGCCAGCAGCCCCGCCCTAGGGGTTAGAGCAGATACGCAGTATTTT. Protein product: CASSPALGVRADTQYF.